A single T cell receptor (beta chain) is shown here with its context. Primers for the PCR totalled 60 Vbeta and 13 Jbeta. The data were produced by immunoSEQ multiplex PCR, yet TCRdb's version contains in-frame clones alone and is incomplete. The sample yields approximately 120,000 clones, 70% to 80% seen once. The length of the CDR3 is 16 residues. CDR1 LNHNV and CDR2 YYDKDF come from the germline V gene (reference sequence). Trimming took 3 bases from V and 0 from J, leaving 11 bases between them. This entry is derived from a study of cytomegalovirus exposure and HLA in healthy donors. Sequencing was carried out using PBMCs. The chain joins TRBV15 to TRBJ2-2; D is possibly TRBD1 (6 bases). The receptor's source is a man in his forties or fifties in good health and CMV-seronegative. The CDR3 sequence is CATSRDRTSNTGELFF. The CDR3 DNA is TGTGCCACCAGCAGGGACAGAACCTCGAACACCGGGGAGCTGTTTTTT.